Below, 17 T cell receptor beta chains from the same sample are listed, as sequenced in a study of CD8+CD57+ T cells in acquired aplastic anemia. CD8+CD57+ cell expansion had been shown by flow cytometry in patients chosen for sequencing. Profiles of TCR beta VDJ and CDR3 were generated from a genomic DNA template. TCRdb ran MiXCR on the reads and lists one entry per CDR3 protein. Of about 160,000 distinct CDR3 sequences in the sample, more than 45% are singletons; the top ten hold roughly 3.1%. Sequencing used sorted CD4+, CD8+, or CD8+CD57+ T cells (not recorded which) from PBMCs. The origin of the receptors is a human donor with aplastic anemia.

This clonotype was seen at least ten times. This sequence joins TRBV11-1 and TRBJ2-7, with TRBD1 matching over 8 bases. The CDR3 covers 19 residues. Germline V CDR1 and CDR2: SGHAT, FQDESV (reference sequence). Trimming removed 2 bases from V and 0 bases from J; junction bases left unmatched: 15. CDR3 sequence reads: CASSLSRGQGIGLSYEQYF. Written as DNA, the CDR3 is TGTGCCAGCAGCTTATCGAGAGGACAGGGAATCGGCCTCTCCTACGAGCAGTACTTC.

This chain uses TRBV2 with TRBJ1-1, with TRBD1 matching 7 bases. Trimming took 10 bases from V and 5 from J; bases not matched to a gene: 10. The CDR3 is made up of 13 amino acids. The germline gives CDR1 SNHLY, CDR2 FYNNEI. CDR3 amino acids: CAIPGAGGTEAFF. The CDR3 DNA sequence: TGTGCCATCCCCGGGGCAGGGGGAACTGAAGCTTTCTTT.

This clonotype was counted many times. The chain joins TRBV12-3 or TRBV12-4 to TRBJ1-1, with a weak D call TRBD1 (5 bases). Trimming removed 3 bases at V and 1 base at J, with 21 bases between. This CDR3 has 18 residues. The CDR3 region has the DNA TGTGCCAGCAGTTTGAGACAGAGTGGCCCCCAGAAGAACACTGAAGCTTTCTTT. Translation: CASSLRQSGPQKNTEAFF.

This clonotype occurred many times. The V gene is TRBV20-1, the J gene TRBJ2-5, with 7 bases that match TRBD2. Germline V gene sequence: CDR1 DFQATT, CDR2 SNEGSKA (reference sequence). This CDR3 has 16 amino acids. V lost 3 bases, J lost 2 bases, and 12 bases stayed unmatched. In nucleotides, the CDR3 is TGCAGTGCTAGGGCTTCTAGCGGAGCCTTACAAGAGACCCAGTACTTC. Its protein is CSARASSGALQETQYF.

This clonotype was found many times. The chain combines TRBV7-9 with TRBJ2-7, with D perhaps assigned TRBD1 or TRBD2 (5 bases each). CDR3 size: 15 residues. The V gene lost 5 bases and the J gene lost 0 bases, with 14 bases spanning the gap. Germline lookup yields CDR1 SEHNR and CDR2 FQNEAQ (reference sequence). CDR3 nucleotide sequence: TGTGCCAGCAGCCTACGGTCCGGGGCCTCCTACGAGCAGTACTTC. Its translation is CASSLRSGASYEQYF.

This CDR3 is CASSELAGGPYNEQFF. The CDR3 nucleotides read TGTGCCAGCAGTGAACTAGCGGGAGGGCCGTACAATGAGCAGTTCTTC. The chain uses TRBV2 and TRBJ2-1; TRBD2 matches at 12 bases. With 2 bases clipped from V and 4 bases from J, the junction kept 3 bases outside the gene matches. This CDR3 has 16 amino acids. The V gene's germline CDR1 is SNHLY and CDR2 FYNNEI.

This clonotype is labeled medium-sized. This sequence joins TRBV15 and TRBJ2-7; TRBD2 matches 7 bases. V gave up 0 bases and J gave up 0 bases; unmatched junction bases: 2. The V gene's germline CDR1 is LNHNV and CDR2 YYDKDF (reference sequence). The CDR3 length is 15 residues. CDR3 DNA: TGTGCCACCAGCAGAGACCTAGCGGCCTCCTACGAGCAGTACTTC. Protein sequence: CATSRDLAASYEQYF.

This clonotype was counted ten times or more. The chain has TRBV18 and TRBJ2-3; D remains ambiguous. The CDR3 contains 14 residues. Germline loops: CDR1 KGHSH, CDR2 LQKENI. The V gene lost 2 bases and the J gene lost 2 bases, with 8 bases spanning the gap. The CDR3 DNA sequence: TGTGCCAGCTCACCAAGCCCTTACACAGATACGCAGTATTTT. Its translation: CASSPSPYTDTQYF.

Turning to this clonotype: This sequence may be a read error, since a much larger clone differs from it by one base. The chain couples TRBV9 to TRBJ2-5; 10 bases line up with TRBD2. The CDR3 spans 16 residues. Trimming removed 3 bases from V and 5 bases from J; junction bases left unmatched: 10. Germline assignment: CDR1 SGDLS and CDR2 YYNGEE. The CDR3 spells CASSGGLARGAETQYF. The CDR3 DNA sequence: TGTGCCAGCAGCGGGGGACTAGCGAGAGGAGCCGAGACCCAGTACTTC.

The chain combines TRBV19 with TRBJ1-2, with 7 positions matching TRBD1. Germline V lookup: CDR1 LNHDA, CDR2 SQIVND (reference sequence). V dropped 4 bases and J dropped 4; count of bases not matched to a gene: 15. This CDR3 spans 17 amino acids. The chain's CDR3 is CASSTFPQGGNGYGYTF. The CDR3 DNA reads as TGTGCCAGTAGTACTTTCCCCCAGGGGGGAAATGGCTATGGCTACACCTTC. The full variable domain, with the rest looked up from reference TRBV19 and TRBJ1-2, is DGGITQSPKYLFRKEGQNVTLSCEQNLNHDAMYWYRQDPGQGLRLIYYSQIVNDFQKGDIAEGYSVSREKKESFPLTVTSAQKNPTAFYLCASSTFPQGGNGYGYTFGSGTRLTVV.

This clonotype was seen ten or more times. The chain combines TRBV29-1 with TRBJ2-3; unclear D gene. The CDR3 runs to 13 residues. Trimming shortened V by 4 bases and J by 1 base, and 9 bases separated the two germline ends. Germline CDR1 reads SQVTM; CDR2 reads ANQGSEA. The CDR3 sequence is CSVGDFRTDTQYF. CDR3 sequence (DNA): TGCAGCGTTGGAGACTTTCGCACAGATACGCAGTATTTT.

The V call is TRBV25-1, the J call TRBJ2-3; 8 nucleotides match TRBD2. Germline V gene sequence: CDR1 MGHDK, CDR2 SYGVNS. V dropped 7 bases and J dropped 2; count of bases not matched to a gene: 11. This CDR3 contains 16 residues. CDR3 nucleotide sequence: TGTGCCAGCATAAGTAGGCTAGCGGGCGCCACAGATACGCAGTATTTT. Its protein is CASISRLAGATDTQYF.

This clonotype appeared a few times. This chain joins TRBV2 and TRBJ2-1, with TRBD1 identical over 10 bases. With V trimmed by 5 bases and J by 3 bases, 4 bases remained unmatched. Germline CDR1 reads SNHLY; CDR2 reads FYNNEI. The CDR3 contains 15 residues. This CDR3 reads CASSPGQGSYNEQFF. CDR3 nucleotide sequence: TGTGCCAGCAGTCCGGGACAGGGGAGCTACAATGAGCAGTTCTTC.

At least ten counts were recorded for this clonotype. The chain uses TRBV19 and TRBJ2-3; D unclear. Trimming cost V 7 bases and J 4 bases, with 12 bases left between them. CDR1 LNHDA and CDR2 SQIVND come from the germline V gene (reference sequence). The CDR3 runs to 13 residues. CDR3 sequence (DNA): TGTGCCAGTACAAGCCAGTATCCAGATACGCAGTATTTT. It codes for CASTSQYPDTQYF.

This clonotype showed up just once. This chain connects TRBV10-3 to TRBJ1-2; TRBD1 agrees at 9 bases. The trim removed 4 bases at V and 3 bases at J, leaving 0 bases unmatched. CDR1 and CDR2 (germline): ENHRY, SYGVKD. The CDR3 extends over 13 amino acids. CDR3 sequence: CAISGQGDYGYTF. The DNA for the CDR3 is TGTGCCATCAGTGGACAGGGGGACTATGGCTACACCTTC.

This clonotype has a single count. This chain uses TRBV20-1 with TRBJ1-4; 9 bases are a match to TRBD1. V was pared by 6 bases and J by 3 bases, with 14 bases of the junction left unmatched. CDR1 and CDR2 from the germline V gene are DFQATT and SNEGSKA (reference sequence). The CDR3 is 17 residues long. Written as DNA, the CDR3 is TGCAGTGCCTCCGGGGACAGGGTAAACTCAGCTAATGAAAAACTGTTTTTT. This gives the protein CSASGDRVNSANEKLFF.

This clonotype has at least ten counts. V usage is TRBV19 and J usage is TRBJ2-5; D is ambiguous. CDR1 LNHDA and CDR2 SQIVND come from the germline V gene (reference sequence). The V gene lost 6 bases and the J gene lost 4 bases, with 12 bases spanning the gap. The CDR3 runs 13 residues. For the CDR3, the DNA is TGTGCCAGTAGCGGGCGCCCCCGAGAGACCCAGTACTTC. Translating it yields CASSGRPRETQYF.